Presented here are 18 T cell receptor beta chains from one specimen sequenced in a study of blood T cells in healthy people across ages. Primed by a sample-barcoded 5' primer and a J-beta primer mix, a second PCR proceeded for about 6 to 12 cycles. TCRdb recomputed calls from the 5' RACE reads with MiXCR, one row per CDR3 protein. The sample carries over 950,000 distinct CDR3 sequences, roughly two fifths recorded once. The material sequenced was blood. The receptors here all came from a man younger than 35 in good health.

The sample holds many counts of this clonotype. The chain uses TRBV4-1 and TRBJ1-6; D might be TRBD1 (6 bases). V shed 4 bases and J shed 4 bases, with 14 bases lying between them. Germline values: CDR1 MGHRA, CDR2 YSYEKL. The CDR3 has 16 amino acids. The CDR3 bases are TGCGCCAGCAGCCCATTACCACAGGGTTATAATTCACCCCTCCACTTT. Encoded protein: CASSPLPQGYNSPLHF.

The chain joins TRBV6-2 or TRBV6-3 to TRBJ1-6, with D tentatively TRBD1 (6 bases). The CDR3 length is 16 residues. Trimming pared 6 bases from V and 7 bases from J, leaving 19 bases between. Germline CDR1 reads MNHEY; CDR2 reads SVGEGT. The CDR3 DNA reads TGTGCCAGCAGCCTACCGGTTTCAGGGGACAATTCACCCCTCCACTTT. Its protein is CASSLPVSGDNSPLHF.

In its sample, this clonotype was seen a few times. The chain links TRBV20-1 to TRBJ2-1; 10 nucleotides agree with TRBD2. Germline V CDR1 and CDR2: DFQATT, SNEGSKA (reference sequence). The CDR3 length is 17 residues. Losses at the gene ends were 3 bases for V and 2 bases for J; bases not matched to a gene: 10. CDR3 in DNA: TGCAGTGCTAGCCGCCTAGCGGGGGTCCCAACCTACAATGAGCAGTTCTTC. It codes for CSASRLAGVPTYNEQFF.

This clonotype was seen a handful of times. The junction shows a germline mismatch at one end, possibly a read error. The V gene is TRBV7-3, the J gene TRBJ1-1; TRBD1 agrees at 9 bases. This CDR3 spans 15 amino acids. Germline values: CDR1 SGHTA, CDR2 FQGTGA. CDR3 nucleotides: TGTGCCAGCAGTTTAACAGGGGGCGGAGGCACTGAAGCTTTCTTT. Protein sequence: CASSLTGGGGTEAFF.

The chain combines TRBV20-1 with TRBJ1-2; 9 bases line up with TRBD1. CDR1 DFQATT and CDR2 SNEGSKA come from the germline V gene (reference sequence). After removal of 1 base from V and 1 base from J, the junction contained 4 bases not matched to a gene. This CDR3 region has 15 residues. This CDR3 is CSARGTGDFNYGYTF. The DNA of the CDR3 is TGCAGTGCTAGAGGGACAGGGGACTTTAACTATGGCTACACCTTC.

This clonotype has just a few counts. This chain connects TRBV4-3 to TRBJ2-1, with a possible D match to TRBD2 (6 bases). V lost 4 bases to trimming and J lost 8 bases, with 15 bases between them. The CDR3 covers 14 residues. CDR1 is LGHNA and CDR2 is YSLEER in the germline V gene. The CDR3 spells CASSPPGLRDEQFF. The CDR3 bases are TGCGCCAGCAGCCCACCGGGACTCAGGGATGAGCAGTTCTTC.

The rearrangement joins TRBV5-5 to TRBJ1-2, with D uncertain. V was cut by 4 bases and J by 13 bases, with 17 bases left in between. The germline V gene has CDR1 SGHKS and CDR2 YYEKEE (reference sequence). This CDR3 region has 12 residues. This CDR3 reads CASSHTLDHLTF. The DNA of the CDR3 is TGTGCCAGCAGCCATACATTGGACCACCTCACCTTC.

V and J are TRBV5-1 and TRBJ1-4, with 7 bases that match TRBD1. J was trimmed by 1 base and V by 0 bases; bases with no gene match: 3. The CDR3 has 16 amino acids. The germline gives CDR1 SGHRS, CDR2 YFSETQ. As DNA, the CDR3 is TGCGCCAGCAGCTTGGCGGGACAGTTAACTAATGAAAAACTGTTTTTT. Translation gives CASSLAGQLTNEKLFF.

The chain employs TRBV7-9 and TRBJ1-1, with TRBD1 identical over 10 bases. The CDR3 has 17 residues. Germline V gene lookup returns CDR1 SEHNR and CDR2 FQNEAQ (reference sequence). The ends lost 4 bases at V and 3 bases at J; junction bases unmatched: 11. CDR3 in DNA: TGTGCCAGCAGCTCGCGCCGGGGACAGGGGATTTACACTGAAGCTTTCTTT. Translation gives CASSSRRGQGIYTEAFF.

The genes are TRBV20-1 and TRBJ1-5; perhaps TRBD1 as D (6 bases). Germline V gene lookup returns CDR1 DFQATT and CDR2 SNEGSKA (reference sequence). With 1 base removed from V and 6 bases from J, the gap between germline ends came to 13 bases. The CDR3 loop spans 14 amino acids. The CDR3 sequence: CSARVQGPGQPQHF. CDR3 coding DNA: TGCAGTGCTAGAGTCCAGGGGCCCGGTCAGCCCCAGCATTTT.

The chain joins TRBV10-3 to TRBJ1-2; 9 bases line up with TRBD1. The trim removed 7 bases at V and 4 bases at J, leaving 10 bases unmatched. The CDR3 is 15 residues long. Germline CDR1 reads ENHRY; CDR2 reads SYGVKD. Written as DNA, the CDR3 is TGTGCCATCAAACCCGGGACAGGGCCCTTCTATGGCTACACCTTC. It specifies CAIKPGTGPFYGYTF.

The chain combines TRBV4-2 with TRBJ1-5; a weak D match, TRBD1 (5 bases). The ends were cut back, 1 base at V and 0 bases at J, with 7 bases in the middle. Per the germline V gene, CDR1 is LGHNA and CDR2 is YNFKEQ. The CDR3 spans 15 residues. CDR3 nucleotide sequence: TGTGCCAGCAGCCAAGGGGGGGATAGCAATCAGCCCCAGCATTTT. Translation: CASSQGGDSNQPQHF.

The chain carries TRBV14 and TRBJ1-2; no definite D call. CDR1 and CDR2 from the germline V gene are SGHDN and FVKESK. The CDR3 length is 15 residues. The V end lost 5 bases, the J end lost 8 bases, and 21 bases lay between the germline ends. For the CDR3, the DNA is TGTGCCAGCAGCAGCTTTGGCCGGCGGCGAGAAGGCTACACCTTC. Its translation: CASSSFGRRREGYTF. The complete variable domain, with remaining parts taken from reference TRBV14 and TRBJ1-2, reads EAGVTQFPSHSVIEKGQTVTLRCDPISGHDNLYWYRRVMGKEIKFLLHFVKESKQDESGMPNNRFLAERTGGTYSTLKVQPAELEDSGVYFCASSSFGRRREGYTFGSGTRLTVV.

This chain joins TRBV3-1 and TRBJ2-3, with D possibly matching TRBD2 (5 bases). The germline V and J ends were trimmed by 4 bases and 6 bases, with 11 bases remaining between them. CDR1 LGHDT and CDR2 YNNKEL come from the germline V gene (reference sequence). The CDR3 totals 13 residues. The CDR3 reads CASSPGPGDTQYF. CDR3 DNA sequence: TGTGCCAGCAGCCCCGGGCCGGGGGATACGCAGTATTTT.

The CDR3 nucleotides read TGCAGTGCCAGTCCCATAAAGGAGCAGTTCTTC. Amino acids: CSASPIKEQFF. The genes are TRBV20-1 and TRBJ2-1; D is undetermined. Deletions cut 6 bases from V and 10 bases from J, with 13 bases between. There are 11 residues in the CDR3. Germline-derived CDR1 and CDR2 are DFQATT and SNEGSKA (reference sequence).

The chain recombines TRBV20-1 with TRBJ2-7; a weak D match, TRBD1 (6 bases). Germline assignment: CDR1 DFQATT and CDR2 SNEGSKA (reference sequence). The CDR3 has 12 residues. V lost 6 bases and J lost 2, with 11 bases in between. CDR3 loop: CSAYRQAYEQYF. The CDR3 nucleotides are TGCAGTGCATATAGACAGGCCTACGAGCAGTACTTC.

The V and J genes are TRBV20-1 and TRBJ2-1; D tentatively reads TRBD1 or TRBD2 (5 bases each). This CDR3 has 14 residues. V lost 3 bases and J lost 1, with 10 bases in between. Germline V gene sequence: CDR1 DFQATT, CDR2 SNEGSKA (reference sequence). Written as DNA, the CDR3 is TGCAGTGCTAGGGGGGAACGGTCCTACAATGAGCAGTTCTTC. This gives the protein CSARGERSYNEQFF.

The J gene is TRBJ1-5, the V gene TRBV30; D ambiguous. V was cut by 1 base and J by 4 bases, with 5 bases left in between. CDR3 length equals 12 residues. The germline CDR1 and CDR2 sequences are GTSNPN and SVGIG (reference sequence). The chain's CDR3 is CAWSAGNQPQHF. As DNA, the CDR3 is TGTGCCTGGAGTGCCGGAAATCAGCCCCAGCATTTT.